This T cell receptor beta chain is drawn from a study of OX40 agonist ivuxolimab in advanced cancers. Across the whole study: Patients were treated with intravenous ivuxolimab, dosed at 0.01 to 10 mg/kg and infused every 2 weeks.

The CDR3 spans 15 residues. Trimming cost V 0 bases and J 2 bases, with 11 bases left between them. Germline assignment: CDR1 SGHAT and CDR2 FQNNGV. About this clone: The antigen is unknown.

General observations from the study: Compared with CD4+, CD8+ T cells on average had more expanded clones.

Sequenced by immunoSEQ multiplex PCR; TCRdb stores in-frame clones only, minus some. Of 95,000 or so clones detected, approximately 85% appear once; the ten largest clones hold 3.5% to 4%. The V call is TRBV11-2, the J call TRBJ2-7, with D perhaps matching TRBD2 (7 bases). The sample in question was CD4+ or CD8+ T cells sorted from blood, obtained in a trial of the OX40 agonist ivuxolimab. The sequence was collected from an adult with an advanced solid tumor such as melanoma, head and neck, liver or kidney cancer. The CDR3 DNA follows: TGTGCCAGCAGCTTAGACGGGGGGCTGGCCTACGAGCAGTACTTC. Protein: CASSLDGGLAYEQYF.